This T cell receptor (beta chain) originates from a study of T cells in Graves' hyperthyroidism and ophthalmopathy. The source material, RNA transcripts, was used to amplify TCR beta CDR3 regions. An initial round of RT-PCR targeting the TCR CDR3 relied on the HTBI primer set. TCRdb fed the multiplex PCR reads into MiXCR, producing one record per CDR3 protein. Of roughly 800,000 distinct CDR3 sequences listed, 38% are singletons. This clonotype showed up many times. Trimming cost V 4 bases and J 1 base, with 10 bases left between them. The CDR3 is 13 residues long. In germline, CDR1 is DFQATT, CDR2 SNEGSKA (reference sequence).

This chain connects TRBV20-1 to TRBJ1-1; D gene ambiguous. Sequencing input: blood. The TCR comes from a man between 18 and 35 years old with Graves' hyperthyroidism. The DNA for the CDR3 is TGCAGTGCTACGGTCCTTGGGAACACTGAAGCTTTCTTT. Amino acids: CSATVLGNTEAFF.